Each of the 25 T cell receptor beta chains below was sequenced from the same sample in a study of blood T cell repertoires in COVID-19. Profiled with immunoSEQ multiplex PCR; TCRdb holds only in-frame clones, not every one. The profile shows about 230,000 clones, over 75% of them singletons. Sequencing input: peripheral blood. Source of these receptors: a man between 45 and 60 years old with COVID-19, enrolled during active disease.

The V and J genes are TRBV11-2 and TRBJ1-4; TRBD1 might be the D (6 bases). The CDR3 contains 14 residues. V dropped 0 bases and J dropped 8 bases, with 10 bases sitting between them. The germline V gene encodes CDR1 SGHAT and CDR2 FQNNGV. The CDR3, as DNA: TGTGCCAGCAGCTTAGATCCAGGGGCGGAAAAACTGTTTTTT. Translating it yields CASSLDPGAEKLFF.

Regarding this clone: Additional DNA sequences in this sample encode the identical CDR3. The chain has TRBV7-9 and TRBJ1-1; the match to TRBD1 covers 8 bases. Germline V gene sequence: CDR1 SEHNR, CDR2 FQNEAQ (reference sequence). Trimming cost V 4 bases and J 0 bases; bases outside gene matches: 4. This CDR3 is built from 15 residues. The CDR3 reads CASSSRTGLNTEAFF. The CDR3 DNA reads as TGTGCCAGCAGCTCTAGGACAGGGTTGAACACTGAAGCTTTCTTT.

The V call is TRBV19, the J call TRBJ2-7, with a tentative D call TRBD1 (6 bases). Germline-derived CDR1 and CDR2 are LNHDA and SQIVND (reference sequence). This CDR3 contains 14 residues. Trimming took 5 bases from V and 1 from J, leaving 12 bases between them. The DNA for the CDR3 is TGTGCCAGTAGTTCTGGACAGCAATCCTACGAGCAGTACTTC. It translates to CASSSGQQSYEQYF. Full variable domain (missing parts from reference TRBV19 and TRBJ2-7): DGGITQSPKYLFRKEGQNVTLSCEQNLNHDAMYWYRQDPGQGLRLIYYSQIVNDFQKGDIAEGYSVSREKKESFPLTVTSAQKNPTAFYLCASSSGQQSYEQYFGPGTRLTVT.

This chain joins TRBV2 and TRBJ1-4; 11 bases line up with TRBD1. The germline gives CDR1 SNHLY, CDR2 FYNNEI. This CDR3 is 13 amino acids long. J gave up 7 bases and V 7 bases, and 2 bases lay outside the gene matches. Here the CDR3 DNA reads TGTGCCAGCATGGACAGGGGGCGTGAAAAACTGTTTTTT. This codes for CASMDRGREKLFF.

V is TRBV2 and J is TRBJ2-3, with TRBD2 identical over 11 bases. The V gene end was trimmed by 5 bases and the J gene end by 0 bases; junction bases not matched to a gene: 10. This CDR3 comprises 18 residues. Germline CDR1 and CDR2: SNHLY and FYNNEI. CDR3 nucleotides: TGTGCCAGCAGTCCCCGGGCTAGCGGGGGGACTAGCACAGATACGCAGTATTTT. As protein: CASSPRASGGTSTDTQYF.

The gene calls are TRBV29-1 and TRBJ1-2; TRBD1 matches at 8 bases. Germline CDR1 is SQVTM and CDR2 is ANQGSEA. Germline trimming cut 6 bases from V and 10 bases from J; bases unmatched to any gene: 16. This CDR3 is 14 amino acids long. CDR3 nucleotide sequence: TGCAGCGTGGGGATGACAGGGGCGTTTACCCTCTACACCTTC. Protein product: CSVGMTGAFTLYTF.

The V and J genes are TRBV9 and TRBJ2-5, with D possibly being TRBD1 (5 bases). Germline CDR1 is SGDLS and CDR2 is YYNGEE. The V gene lost 8 bases and the J gene lost 3 bases, with 8 bases spanning the gap. This CDR3 is built from 11 residues. CDR3 coding DNA: TGTGCCAGTGGGGCAGAAGAGACCCAGTACTTC. It translates to CASGAEETQYF.

The CDR3, as DNA: TGTGCCAGCACGGAGGCCGGACTAGCGGGAGATACGCAGTATTTT. This translates into CASTEAGLAGDTQYF. The V gene is TRBV2, the J gene TRBJ2-3; 11 nucleotides align to TRBD2. Germline values: CDR1 SNHLY, CDR2 FYNNEI. This CDR3 has 15 residues. Losses at the gene ends were 7 bases for V and 5 bases for J; bases not matched to a gene: 8.

The rearrangement uses TRBV6-2 or TRBV6-3 and TRBJ1-5; the D is unclear. Looked up from germline, CDR1 is MNHEY and CDR2 is SVGEGT. The ends were cut back, 5 bases at V and 6 bases at J, with 8 bases in the middle. The CDR3 extends over 12 amino acids. CDR3 in DNA: TGTGCCAGCAGTCTGGCGGGTCAGCCCCAGCATTTT. Its translation is CASSLAGQPQHF.

This rearrangement joins TRBV4-3 to TRBJ1-4; D possibly corresponds to TRBD1 (5 bases). There are 16 residues in the CDR3. The germline V gene has CDR1 LGHNA and CDR2 YSLEER. Trimming removed 4 bases from V and 8 bases from J, with 20 bases in between. The CDR3 protein is CASSPNGAALREKLFF. The CDR3 region has the DNA TGCGCCAGCAGCCCCAATGGGGCCGCGCTAAGGGAAAAACTGTTTTTT.

The rearrangement links TRBV13 to TRBJ2-1, with D perhaps matching TRBD1 (5 bases). CDR3 length: 15 amino acids. The germline V gene encodes CDR1 PRHDT and CDR2 FYEKMQ (reference sequence). V lost 2 bases and J 3 bases, leaving 11 bases between the germline ends. The chain's CDR3 is CASSLKAGHYNEQFF. The CDR3 coding sequence is TGTGCCAGCAGCTTAAAGGCAGGACACTACAATGAGCAGTTCTTC.

The rearrangement links TRBV7-6 to TRBJ1-4; D ambiguous. Germline assignment: CDR1 SGHVS and CDR2 FNYEAQ. The CDR3 is made up of 15 amino acids. V shed 2 bases and J shed 2 bases, with 9 bases lying between them. Written as DNA, the CDR3 is TGTGCCAGCAGCTTACGGGGTGGCACTAATGAAAAACTGTTTTTT. Its protein product is CASSLRGGTNEKLFF. Filled out from reference TRBV7-6 and TRBJ1-4, the complete variable domain reads GAGVSQSPRYKVTKRGQDVALRCDPISGHVSLYWYRQALGQGPEFLTYFNYEAQQDKSGLPNDRFSAERPEGSISTLTIQRTEQRDSAMYRCASSLRGGTNEKLFFGSGTQLSVL.

The chain joins TRBV7-3 to TRBJ2-1, with 7 bases fitting TRBD1. The ends lost 5 bases at V and 5 bases at J; junction bases unmatched: 9. CDR3 size: 15 residues. Germline V lookup: CDR1 SGHTA, CDR2 FQGTGA. CDR3 loop: CASSLTGTDNNEQFF. The DNA of the CDR3 is TGTGCCAGCAGCCTTACCGGGACAGATAACAATGAGCAGTTCTTC. Filled out from reference TRBV7-3 and TRBJ2-1, the complete variable domain reads GAGVSQTPSNKVTEKGKYVELRCDPISGHTALYWYRQSLGQGPEFLIYFQGTGAADDSGLPNDRFFAVRPEGSVSTLKIQRTERGDSAVYLCASSLTGTDNNEQFFGPGTRLTVL.

This chain joins TRBV24-1 and TRBJ2-7; D remains unclear. The CDR3 covers 16 residues. The germline gives CDR1 KGHDR, CDR2 SFDVKD. The V end was cut by 3 bases, the J end by 1 base, with 15 bases between. The CDR3 DNA follows: TGTGCCACCAGTGATGCGGAGAGAAGTAAGTCCTACGAGCAGTACTTC. Translated, it gives CATSDAERSKSYEQYF.

The chain recombines TRBV5-8 with TRBJ2-6; no reliable D call. This CDR3 is built from 15 residues. Germline-derived CDR1 and CDR2 are SGHTS and YDEGEE. Trimming shortened V by 0 bases and J by 0 bases, and 4 bases separated the two germline ends. CDR3 residues: CASSLGSSGANVLTF. CDR3 DNA: TGTGCCAGCAGCTTGGGGAGCTCTGGGGCCAACGTCCTGACTTTC. Combining the CDR3 with reference TRBV5-8 and TRBJ2-6 gives the whole variable domain EAGVTQSPTHLIKTRGQQATLRCSPISGHTSVYWYQQALGLGLQFLLWYDEGEERNRGNFPPRFSGRQFPNYSSELNVNALELEDSALYLCASSLGSSGANVLTFGAGSRLTVL.

The rearrangement joins TRBV10-3 to TRBJ1-5; 11 bases agree with TRBD1. The J segment lost 4 bases and the V segment lost 4 bases, leaving 3 bases of the junction unmatched. There are 15 residues in the CDR3. Germline V lookup: CDR1 ENHRY, CDR2 SYGVKD. The CDR3 DNA reads TGTGCCATCAGTGGGGGGACAGGGGGGAATCAGCCCCAGCATTTT. This translates into CAISGGTGGNQPQHF.

The V gene is TRBV15, the J gene TRBJ1-3; D is unclear. This CDR3 is built from 15 residues. The germline V gene encodes CDR1 LNHNV and CDR2 YYDKDF (reference sequence). V lost 1 base and J 0 bases, leaving 7 bases between the germline ends. The CDR3 DNA sequence: TGTGCCACCAGCAGAGGGGCAGACTCTGGAAACACCATATATTTT. Its protein is CATSRGADSGNTIYF.

The chain uses TRBV5-1 and TRBJ1-2; D may be TRBD1 (5 bases). The germline gives CDR1 SGHRS, CDR2 YFSETQ. The ends were cut back, 4 bases at V and 2 bases at J, with 15 bases in the middle. The CDR3 covers 15 residues. CDR3 region: CASSPGGTQNYGYTF. DNA for the CDR3: TGCGCCAGCAGCCCCGGGGGGACGCAAAACTATGGCTACACCTTC.

Written as DNA, the CDR3 is TGTGCCAGCTCAACGGGACAGGTCTCCTACGAGCAGTACTTC. This sequence encodes CASSTGQVSYEQYF. The chain uses TRBV18 and TRBJ2-7, with 8 bases identical to TRBD1. V gave up 5 bases and J gave up 0 bases; unmatched junction bases: 3. Germline values: CDR1 KGHSH, CDR2 LQKENI. The CDR3 covers 14 residues. The full variable domain, with the rest looked up from reference TRBV18 and TRBJ2-7, is NAGVMQNPRHLVRRRGQEARLRCSPMKGHSHVYWYRQLPEEGLKFMVYLQKENIIDESGMPKERFSAEFPKEGPSILRIQQVVRGDSAAYFCASSTGQVSYEQYFGPGTRLTVT.

This clone was recorded only once. V is TRBV11-3 and J is TRBJ1-5, with 7 bases matching TRBD1. Looked up from germline, CDR1 is SGHNT and CDR2 is YENEEA. The CDR3 totals 19 residues. With V trimmed by 5 bases and J by 0 bases, 16 bases remained unmatched. In DNA, the CDR3 is TGTGCCAGCAGCCCAAAGGGAGGCGGAGGGGGCCGTAGCAATCAGCCCCAGCATTTT. Translation gives CASSPKGGGGGRSNQPQHF.

The chain carries TRBV5-6 and TRBJ1-4; TRBD1 might be the D (5 bases). Germline-derived CDR1 and CDR2 are SGHDT and YYEEEE. V shed 1 base and J shed 2 bases, with 15 bases lying between them. This CDR3 is 17 amino acids long. CDR3 sequence reads: CASSLRPAGGTNEKLFF. The CDR3 bases are TGTGCCAGCAGCTTGCGACCGGCTGGGGGGACTAATGAAAAACTGTTTTTT.

The J gene is TRBJ1-2, the V gene TRBV18, with D possibly matching TRBD1 (5 bases). Germline V CDR1 and CDR2: KGHSH, LQKENI. CDR3 length equals 15 residues. Trimming took 3 bases from V and 0 from J, leaving 11 bases between them. CDR3 in amino acids: CASSPLQAANYGYTF. The CDR3 coding sequence is TGTGCCAGCTCACCGCTACAGGCTGCTAACTATGGCTACACCTTC.

The chain joins TRBV5-4 to TRBJ2-3; TRBD2 matches at 8 bases. The CDR3 runs to 15 residues. After removal of 2 bases from V and 2 bases from J, the junction contained 4 bases not matched to a gene. Germline V CDR1 and CDR2: SGHNT, YYREEE (reference sequence). CDR3 in amino acids: CASSLAGVPTDTQYF. CDR3 nucleotides: TGTGCCAGCAGCTTAGCGGGGGTACCCACAGATACGCAGTATTTT.

The V call is TRBV10-3, the J call TRBJ2-2, with 14 bases identical to TRBD2. The CDR3 has 19 amino acids. V trimming: 1 base; J trimming: 5 bases; junction bases outside the gene matches: 9. Germline V lookup: CDR1 ENHRY, CDR2 SYGVKD. The CDR3 bases are TGTGCCATCAGTGAGTTCACCGGGACTAGCGGGGGCAGGACCGGGGAGCTGTTTTTT. It codes for CAISEFTGTSGGRTGELFF.

There are a few counts of this clone. The chain recombines TRBV7-9 with TRBJ1-1; D not resolved. The CDR3 sequence is 11 residues long. CDR1 and CDR2 from the germline V gene are SEHNR and FQNEAQ (reference sequence). Trimming pared 3 bases from V and 6 bases from J, leaving 5 bases between. CDR3: CASSFSSEAFF. The CDR3 DNA follows: TGTGCCAGCAGCTTTTCCTCTGAAGCTTTCTTT.